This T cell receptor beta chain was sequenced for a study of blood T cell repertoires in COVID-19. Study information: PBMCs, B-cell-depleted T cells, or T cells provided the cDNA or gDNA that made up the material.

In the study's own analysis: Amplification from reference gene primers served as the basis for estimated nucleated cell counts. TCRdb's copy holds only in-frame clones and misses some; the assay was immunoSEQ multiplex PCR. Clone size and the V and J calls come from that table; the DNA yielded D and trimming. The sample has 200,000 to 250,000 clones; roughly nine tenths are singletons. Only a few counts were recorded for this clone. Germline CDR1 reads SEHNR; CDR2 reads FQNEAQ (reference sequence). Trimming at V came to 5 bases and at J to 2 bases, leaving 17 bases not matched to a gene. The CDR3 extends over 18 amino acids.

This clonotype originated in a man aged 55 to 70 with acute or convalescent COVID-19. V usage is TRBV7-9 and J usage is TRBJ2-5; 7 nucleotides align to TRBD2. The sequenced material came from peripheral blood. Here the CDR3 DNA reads TGTGCCAGCAGCCCGGTGGGCAACCTAATGGGGGGGCAAGAGACCCAGTACTTC. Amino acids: CASSPVGNLMGGQETQYF.